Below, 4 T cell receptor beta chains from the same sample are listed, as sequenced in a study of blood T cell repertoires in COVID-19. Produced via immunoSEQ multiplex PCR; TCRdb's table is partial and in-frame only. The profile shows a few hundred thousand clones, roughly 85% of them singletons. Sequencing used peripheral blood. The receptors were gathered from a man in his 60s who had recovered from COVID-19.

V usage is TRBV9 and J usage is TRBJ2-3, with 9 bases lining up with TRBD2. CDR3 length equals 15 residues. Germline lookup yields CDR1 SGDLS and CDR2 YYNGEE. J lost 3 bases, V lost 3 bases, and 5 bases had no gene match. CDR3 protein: CASSAYSGSTDTQYF. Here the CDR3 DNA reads TGTGCCAGCAGCGCCTATAGCGGGAGTACAGATACGCAGTATTTT.

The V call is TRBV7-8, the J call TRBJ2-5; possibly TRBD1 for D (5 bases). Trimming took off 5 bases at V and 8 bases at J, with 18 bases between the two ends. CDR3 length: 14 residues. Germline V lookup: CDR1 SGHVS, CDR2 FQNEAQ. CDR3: CASSIGQALSTQYF. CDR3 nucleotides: TGTGCCAGCAGCATCGGACAAGCCCTCAGCACCCAGTACTTC. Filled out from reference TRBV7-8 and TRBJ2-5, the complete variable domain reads GAGVSQSPRYKVAKRGQDVALRCDPISGHVSLFWYQQALGQGPEFLTYFQNEAQLDKSGLPSDRFFAERPEGSVSTLKIQRTQQEDSAVYLCASSIGQALSTQYFGPGTRLLVL.

CDR3 bases: TGCGCCAGCAGCTTGGGGGACAGGTACCAAGAGACCCAGTACTTC. This codes for CASSLGDRYQETQYF. This chain uses TRBV5-1 with TRBJ2-5; 8 nucleotides agree with TRBD1. This CDR3 has 15 residues. The V and J ends lost 0 bases and 0 bases, in that order; junction bases with no gene match: 1. Per the germline V gene, CDR1 is SGHRS and CDR2 is YFSETQ.

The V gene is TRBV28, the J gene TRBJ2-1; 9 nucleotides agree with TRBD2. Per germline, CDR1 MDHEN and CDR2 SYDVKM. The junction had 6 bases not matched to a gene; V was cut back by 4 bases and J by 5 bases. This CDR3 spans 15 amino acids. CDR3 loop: CASSWAGGPNNEQFF. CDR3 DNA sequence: TGTGCCAGCAGTTGGGCGGGGGGGCCGAACAATGAGCAGTTCTTC.